What follows are 15 T cell receptor beta chains derived from one specimen sequenced in a study of graft-versus-host responses after intestinal transplantation. TCRdb's table, derived via immunoSEQ multiplex PCR, lists solely in-frame clones and lacks some. The table has roughly 97,000 clones, roughly nine tenths seen once. Their antigens remain unidentified. Sequencing was performed on unstimulated CD4+ T cells sorted from spleen or lymph node cells, taken before transplant. Every receptor here comes from a human donor who was the organ donor for an intestinal transplant.

The gene calls are TRBV4-3 and TRBJ2-5; 8 nucleotides align to TRBD2. V lost 2 bases, J lost 4 bases, and 3 bases stayed unmatched. Germline CDR1 LGHNA, CDR2 YSLEER. This CDR3 has 14 amino acids. CDR3 nucleotide sequence: TGCGCCAGCAGCCAACGGGCGGGGGGAGAGACCCAGTACTTC. It codes for CASSQRAGGETQYF.

This clone has only one observation. This chain links TRBV6-6 with TRBJ1-2; TRBD1 might be the D (6 bases). The CDR3 totals 11 residues. Germline loops: CDR1 MNHNY, CDR2 SVGAGI (reference sequence). V lost 6 bases, J lost 8 bases, and 10 bases lay in between. CDR3 loop: CASRKTGGYTF. The CDR3 DNA sequence: TGTGCCAGCAGGAAGACAGGAGGCTACACCTTC.

The genes are TRBV6-5 and TRBJ1-4, with D maybe TRBD1 (6 bases). Looked up from germline, CDR1 is MNHEY and CDR2 is SVGAGI. The CDR3 is 14 amino acids. V lost 9 bases and J 6 bases, leaving 17 bases between the germline ends. The DNA for the CDR3 is TGTGCCAGTCGAGCGAGGGGGTTCGATGAAAAACTGTTTTTT. Its protein is CASRARGFDEKLFF.

The chain employs TRBV28 and TRBJ1-2, with TRBD1 identical over 10 bases. This CDR3 has 14 residues. V gave up 6 bases and J gave up 4 bases; unmatched junction bases: 5. CDR1 MDHEN and CDR2 SYDVKM come from the germline V gene. Here the CDR3 DNA reads TGTGCCAGCAGGACAGGGGGCGGTGGCTATGGCTACACCTTC. As protein: CASRTGGGGYGYTF.

The chain uses TRBV27 and TRBJ1-6, with D unresolved. Germline CDR1 MNHEY, CDR2 SMNVEV (reference sequence). The CDR3 is made up of 15 amino acids. Trimming removed 6 bases at V and 0 bases at J, with 9 bases between. The DNA of the CDR3 is TGTGCCAGCAGACCCACACGCTCCTATAATTCACCCCTCCACTTT. This gives the protein CASRPTRSYNSPLHF.

This chain links TRBV4-3 with TRBJ1-6, with D unclear. V dropped 0 bases and J dropped 9 bases, with 6 bases sitting between them. CDR1 is LGHNA, CDR2 YSLEER, per germline. This CDR3 comprises 13 residues. CDR3 sequence reads: CASSQDGVSPLHF. DNA of the CDR3: TGCGCCAGCAGCCAAGATGGAGTTTCACCCCTCCACTTT.

The chain recombines TRBV2 with TRBJ2-5; the D gene is possibly TRBD1 (6 bases). CDR1 and CDR2 from the germline V gene are SNHLY and FYNNEI. V lost 6 bases and J 1 base, leaving 9 bases between the germline ends. The CDR3 sequence is 13 residues long. CDR3 DNA sequence: TGTGCCAGCAGGAGGGGGTTCCAAGAGACCCAGTACTTC. This translates into CASRRGFQETQYF.

J is TRBJ2-1 and V is TRBV6-1; D is ambiguous. In germline, CDR1 is MNHNS, CDR2 SASEGT. The CDR3 is 15 residues long. V was cut by 4 bases and J by 2 bases, with 12 bases left in between. The CDR3: CASSVVRKPYNEQFF. The CDR3 DNA reads as TGTGCCAGCAGTGTAGTAAGAAAGCCCTACAATGAGCAGTTCTTC.

V and J are TRBV6-5 and TRBJ1-5, with a weak D call TRBD1 (6 bases). In germline, CDR1 is MNHEY, CDR2 SVGAGI. Trimming took off 4 bases at V and 0 bases at J, with 13 bases between the two ends. There are 16 residues in the CDR3. The CDR3 protein is CASSSNRAYSNQPQHF. The CDR3 region has the DNA TGTGCCAGCAGTTCCAACAGGGCATATAGCAATCAGCCCCAGCATTTT.

CDR3 amino acids: CASSPRSGFDGYTF. The CDR3 nucleotides are TGTGCCAGTAGTCCAAGATCAGGTTTTGATGGCTACACCTTC. The rearrangement uses TRBV19 and TRBJ1-2; D remains ambiguous. Germline values: CDR1 LNHDA, CDR2 SQIVND (reference sequence). The CDR3 length is 14 residues. V was shortened by 5 bases and J by 6 bases, with 16 bases between the two germline ends.

The chain carries TRBV27 and TRBJ1-4; 7 nucleotides agree with TRBD1. The CDR3 has 14 residues. CDR1 is MNHEY and CDR2 is SMNVEV in the germline V gene (reference sequence). The ends lost 3 bases at V and 7 bases at J; junction bases unmatched: 5. As DNA, the CDR3 is TGTGCCAGCAGTTTCGTTTCAGGGGGTGAAAAACTGTTTTTT. It specifies CASSFVSGGEKLFF.

This chain connects TRBV4-2 to TRBJ2-1, with D tentatively TRBD1 (6 bases). Trimming left V 4 bases short and J 6 bases short, with 7 bases between. The CDR3 length is 12 residues. Looked up from germline, CDR1 is LGHNA and CDR2 is YNFKEQ. DNA of the CDR3: TGTGCCAGCAGCCCACAGGGCAATGAGCAGTTCTTC. Protein sequence: CASSPQGNEQFF.

The J gene is TRBJ2-4, the V gene TRBV2; 10 bases line up with TRBD1. The germline V gene encodes CDR1 SNHLY and CDR2 FYNNEI. V was pared by 3 bases and J by 6 bases, with 5 bases of the junction left unmatched. The CDR3 consists of 15 residues. The CDR3 DNA reads as TGTGCCAGCAGTGAGGGGACAGGGGCCCCAAACATTCAGTACTTC. It translates to CASSEGTGAPNIQYF.

This clone was detected a few times. The chain carries TRBV6-4 and TRBJ1-4, with D possibly matching TRBD1 (5 bases). CDR1 and CDR2 from the germline V gene are MRHNA and SNTAGT. This CDR3 contains 14 residues. The V end was cut by 4 bases, the J end by 7 bases, with 13 bases between. The CDR3 loop reads CASSVGQGGEKLFF. For the CDR3, the DNA is TGTGCCAGCAGTGTAGGTCAGGGTGGTGAAAAACTGTTTTTT.

The gene calls are TRBV18 and TRBJ1-2; 8 positions agree with TRBD1. This CDR3 has 14 residues. Trimming cost V 4 bases and J 6 bases; bases outside gene matches: 7. Germline assignment: CDR1 KGHSH and CDR2 LQKENI. The CDR3 nucleotides read TGTGCCAGCTCACTCGGGACAGGATTAGATGGCTACACCTTC. Its translation: CASSLGTGLDGYTF. Looking up the rest from reference TRBV18 and TRBJ1-2 gives the full variable domain: NAGVMQNPRHLVRRRGQEARLRCSPMKGHSHVYWYRQLPEEGLKFMVYLQKENIIDESGMPKERFSAEFPKEGPSILRIQQVVRGDSAAYFCASSLGTGLDGYTFGSGTRLTVV.